One sample yielded the 28 T cell receptor beta chains listed below, sequenced in a study of T cells in Graves' hyperthyroidism and ophthalmopathy. TCR beta CDR3 regions were amplified from RNA. HTBI primers were the set used in a first-round RT-PCR of the TCR CDR3. One entry per CDR3 protein results from TCRdb running MiXCR on the multiplex PCR reads. The table records about 520,000 distinct CDR3 sequences, approximately 25% of them present only once. The sequenced material came from blood. Source of these receptors: a woman aged 25 to 39 with Graves' ophthalmopathy.

This clonotype came up many times. The V call is TRBV5-1, the J call TRBJ1-1; a weak D match, TRBD1 (6 bases). Germline V gene sequence: CDR1 SGHRS, CDR2 YFSETQ. The CDR3 extends over 13 amino acids. The ends were cut back, 6 bases at V and 2 bases at J, with 11 bases in the middle. The CDR3 spells CASNEQGNTEAFF. The CDR3 DNA follows: TGCGCCAGCAACGAACAGGGAAACACTGAAGCTTTCTTT.

The genes are TRBV28 and TRBJ2-7, with 8 bases that match TRBD2. Germline V gene data show CDR1 as MDHEN and CDR2 as SYDVKM. The CDR3 spans 13 residues. V shed 9 bases and J 2 bases; nucleotides not matched to a gene: 6. CDR3 sequence: CASVPGGAYEQYF. CDR3 in DNA: TGTGCCAGTGTTCCCGGGGGGGCCTACGAGCAGTACTTC.

The CDR3 DNA is TGTGCCAGCAGCCAATACTCTCAGGGGAATCAGCCCCAGCATTTT. Protein sequence: CASSQYSQGNQPQHF. The rearrangement uses TRBV3-1 and TRBJ1-5; a possible D gene is TRBD1 (6 bases). The CDR3 spans 15 residues. V was pared by 2 bases and J by 4 bases, with 12 bases between. Germline assignment: CDR1 LGHDT and CDR2 YNNKEL (reference sequence).

Many counts were recorded for this clonotype. This chain joins TRBV19 and TRBJ1-1; D call uncertain. Germline assignment: CDR1 LNHDA and CDR2 SQIVND (reference sequence). CDR3 length: 15 amino acids. V lost 4 bases, J lost 4 bases, and 16 bases lay in between. CDR3 sequence (DNA): TGTGCCAGTAGTACGAGATTCATAATGGGCACTGAAGCTTTCTTT. Its translation is CASSTRFIMGTEAFF.

V gene TRBV20-1 combines with J gene TRBJ1-1; no clear D. This CDR3 has 13 amino acids. The germline V gene encodes CDR1 DFQATT and CDR2 SNEGSKA (reference sequence). V was shortened by 6 bases and J by 1 base, with 12 bases between the two germline ends. Here the CDR3 DNA reads TGCAGTGCGGAAGGGCAGCGGAACACTGAAGCTTTCTTT. It specifies CSAEGQRNTEAFF.

This clonotype occurred a few times. The chain couples TRBV6-1 to TRBJ2-7, with D perhaps matching TRBD1 (6 bases). The CDR3 runs to 15 residues. Per germline, CDR1 MNHNS and CDR2 SASEGT. V was shortened by 0 bases and J by 2 bases, with 11 bases between the two germline ends. The DNA of the CDR3 is TGTGCCAGCAGTGAAGCCCGGACAGCGACCTACGAGCAGTACTTC. Translated, it gives CASSEARTATYEQYF.

This clonotype has ten or more counts. The gene calls are TRBV6-1 and TRBJ1-6, with D perhaps TRBD1 (5 bases). The germline CDR1 and CDR2 sequences are MNHNS and SASEGT. Trimming pared 7 bases from V and 7 bases from J, leaving 14 bases between. There are 14 residues in the CDR3. The CDR3 loop reads CASNLGAGNSPLHF. The CDR3 DNA follows: TGTGCCAGCAACTTAGGGGCCGGGAATTCACCCCTCCACTTT.

Comment on this clonotype: The junction and the germline gene differ at one end; a read error may be behind it. This chain links TRBV11-2 with TRBJ1-2; D is perhaps TRBD1 (5 bases). This CDR3 region has 16 residues. Germline V gene sequence: CDR1 SGHAT, CDR2 FQNNGV. The CDR3 is CVSCRSSAGGNYGYTF. Written as DNA, the CDR3 is TGTGTCAGCTGCCGCAGCTCAGCCGGGGGTAACTATGGCTACACCTTC.

This clonotype was observed at least ten times. The chain couples TRBV12-3 or TRBV12-4 to TRBJ1-2; D remains unclear. The ends were cut back, 7 bases at V and 4 bases at J, with 16 bases in the middle. This CDR3 spans 14 amino acids. CDR3 in amino acids: CASTYGMLPYGYTF. The CDR3 DNA reads TGTGCCAGCACTTACGGCATGTTACCCTATGGCTACACCTTC.

The sample holds a few counts of this clonotype. The rearrangement joins TRBV6-2 or TRBV6-3 to TRBJ1-5, with D possibly being TRBD1 (5 bases). V lost 10 bases, J lost 6 bases, and 16 bases lay in between. CDR1 MNHEY and CDR2 SVGEGT come from the germline V gene. This CDR3 contains 13 residues. The CDR3 DNA is TGTGCCACCCGGGACGGGGGTATTCAGCCCCAGCATTTT. It specifies CATRDGGIQPQHF.

This rearrangement joins TRBV7-2 to TRBJ2-7; D remains ambiguous. Germline CDR1 SGHTA, CDR2 FQGNSA. The CDR3 runs 15 residues. The V end was cut by 1 base, the J end by 5 bases, with 15 bases between. The DNA of the CDR3 is TGTGCCAGCAGCTTAGTATGGGAAGATTCGGACGAGCAGTACTTC. The encoded protein is CASSLVWEDSDEQYF.

The chain joins TRBV28 to TRBJ2-6, with 7 nucleotides matching TRBD2. The germline V gene encodes CDR1 MDHEN and CDR2 SYDVKM. The CDR3 contains 14 residues. Losses at the gene ends were 5 bases for V and 4 bases for J; bases not matched to a gene: 2. This CDR3 reads CASSGTTGANVLTF. CDR3 in DNA: TGTGCCAGCAGTGGGACTACCGGGGCCAACGTCCTGACTTTC. Drawing the rest from reference TRBV28 and TRBJ2-6, the complete variable domain is DVKVTQSSRYLVKRTGEKVFLECVQDMDHENMFWYRQDPGLGLRLIYFSYDVKMKEKGDIPEGYSVSREKKERFSLILESASTNQTSMYLCASSGTTGANVLTFGAGSRLTVL.

This chain uses TRBV5-1 with TRBJ2-6; no clear D. Trimming cost V 7 bases and J 0 bases, with 14 bases left between them. CDR3 length equals 16 residues. Germline V gene sequence: CDR1 SGHRS, CDR2 YFSETQ. CDR3 region: CASLKRTDSGANVLTF. The CDR3 DNA sequence: TGCGCCAGCCTCAAGAGGACGGACTCTGGGGCCAACGTCCTGACTTTC.

The sample holds many counts of this clonotype. The chain is built from TRBV24-1 and TRBJ1-1, with 8 bases matching TRBD1. The V and J ends lost 4 bases and 4 bases, in that order; junction bases with no gene match: 7. Germline lookup yields CDR1 KGHDR and CDR2 SFDVKD. CDR3 length equals 15 residues. DNA for the CDR3: TGTGCCACCAGTGAATCCGGACAGGGTTTCACTGAAGCTTTCTTT. It translates to CATSESGQGFTEAFF.

The sample holds many counts of this clonotype. The chain has TRBV11-2 and TRBJ2-5; D may correspond to TRBD1 or TRBD2 (5 bases each). V was clipped by 0 bases and J by 1 base, with 9 bases between them. Germline V gene sequence: CDR1 SGHAT, CDR2 FQNNGV. This CDR3 region has 15 residues. The CDR3 sequence is CASSLDRDLQETQYF. In DNA, the CDR3 is TGTGCCAGCAGCTTAGACAGGGACCTCCAAGAGACCCAGTACTTC.

This clonotype came up many times. The chain joins TRBV10-3 to TRBJ1-1; D not certain. CDR3 length: 15 residues. Germline loops: CDR1 ENHRY, CDR2 SYGVKD. Trimming left V 0 bases short and J 1 base short, with 9 bases between. CDR3 in DNA: TGTGCCATCAGTGAGTCGCACGGAGGGAACACTGAAGCTTTCTTT. Translating it yields CAISESHGGNTEAFF.

The sample holds many counts of this clonotype. J is TRBJ1-2 and V is TRBV13; D gene ambiguous. Germline V gene data show CDR1 as PRHDT and CDR2 as FYEKMQ (reference sequence). V lost 4 bases and J 8 bases, leaving 14 bases between the germline ends. This CDR3 is built from 13 residues. The CDR3 sequence is CASSSWTDRGYTF. CDR3 DNA sequence: TGTGCCAGCAGCTCGTGGACCGACCGGGGCTACACCTTC.

The rearrangement uses TRBV6-1 and TRBJ2-5; 10 bases align to TRBD2. The CDR3 extends over 15 amino acids. Trimming at V came to 5 bases and at J to 2 bases, leaving 5 bases not matched to a gene. Germline assignment: CDR1 MNHNS and CDR2 SASEGT. The CDR3: CASSPTSGDQETQYF. The CDR3 region has the DNA TGTGCCAGCAGTCCCACTAGCGGGGATCAAGAGACCCAGTACTTC.

This clonotype came up many times. This rearrangement joins TRBV2 to TRBJ2-1; perhaps TRBD1 as D (5 bases). V was shortened by 6 bases and J by 2 bases, with 11 bases between the two germline ends. The germline V gene encodes CDR1 SNHLY and CDR2 FYNNEI. The CDR3 totals 14 residues. The CDR3 reads CASRGPGAYNEQFF. The CDR3 DNA reads TGTGCCAGCAGGGGGCCAGGCGCCTACAATGAGCAGTTCTTC.

The V call is TRBV29-1, the J call TRBJ2-5; tentatively, D is TRBD1 (5 bases). The CDR3 spans 12 residues. Germline V gives CDR1 SQVTM, CDR2 ANQGSEA. The V end was cut by 4 bases, the J end by 2 bases, with 8 bases between. The CDR3 reads CSVVGLQETQYF. As DNA, the CDR3 is TGCAGCGTTGTGGGGCTGCAAGAGACCCAGTACTTC.

This clonotype was recorded a few times. An end of the junction differs from the germline gene, which may be a read error. CDR3 nucleotides: TGTGCCAGCAGCTTAGTCCAGGTCTATGGTTACACCTTC. Translation gives CASSLVQVYGYTF. The chain couples TRBV7-2 to TRBJ1-2; D call uncertain. Germline loops: CDR1 SGHTA, CDR2 FQGNSA. CDR3 length equals 13 residues. The whole variable domain, filled in from reference TRBV7-2 and TRBJ1-2, reads GAGVSQSPSNKVTEKGKDVELRCDPISGHTALYWYRQSLGQGLEFLIYFQGNSAPDKSGLPSDRFSAERTGGSVSTLTIQRTQQEDSAVYLCASSLVQVYGYTFGSGTRLTVV.

This clonotype was found a few times. This chain links TRBV6-5 with TRBJ2-7; the D is unclear. The length of the CDR3 is 12 residues. Germline CDR1 reads MNHEY; CDR2 reads SVGAGI. With 2 bases removed from V and 6 bases from J, the gap between germline ends came to 8 bases. The DNA of the CDR3 is TGTGCCAGCAGTTACGAGATTGGCGAGCAGTACTTC. It is translated as CASSYEIGEQYF.

This clonotype was observed a few times. The gene calls are TRBV29-1 and TRBJ2-2; unclear D gene. Germline CDR1 reads SQVTM; CDR2 reads ANQGSEA. The CDR3 has 11 residues. Trimming took 4 bases from V and 7 from J, leaving 7 bases between them. DNA for the CDR3: TGCAGCGTTGCGGTAGGCGGGGAGCTGTTTTTT. Amino acids: CSVAVGGELFF.

CDR3 loop: CASTPPGQETQYF. CDR3 coding DNA: TGTGCCAGCACCCCCCCCGGACAAGAGACCCAGTACTTC. This chain links TRBV11-2 with TRBJ2-5, with D unclear. Germline V gene data show CDR1 as SGHAT and CDR2 as FQNNGV. V lost 7 bases and J 2 bases, leaving 11 bases between the germline ends. The CDR3 is 13 residues long.

In its sample, this clonotype was seen many times. The chain recombines TRBV27 with TRBJ1-2; 9 bases agree with TRBD1. CDR1 and CDR2 (germline): MNHEY, SMNVEV (reference sequence). This CDR3 is 11 amino acids long. Germline trimming cut 10 bases from V and 8 bases from J; bases unmatched to any gene: 5. This CDR3 reads CAIWTGEGYTF. The CDR3 nucleotides read TGTGCCATTTGGACAGGGGAAGGCTACACCTTC.

This clonotype was seen repeatedly, ten times or more. The V call is TRBV6-2 or TRBV6-3, the J call TRBJ1-2; 8 bases map to TRBD1. CDR1 and CDR2 from the germline V gene are MNHEY and SVGEGT. V lost 2 bases to trimming and J lost 4 bases; unmatched junction nucleotides: 3. This CDR3 region has 14 residues. The DNA of the CDR3 is TGTGCCAGCAGTTACGGACAGGGAACCTATGGCTACACCTTC. It yields the protein CASSYGQGTYGYTF.

This clonotype came up many times. The chain links TRBV20-1 to TRBJ2-7; TRBD2 matches at 11 bases. The CDR3 runs to 14 residues. After removal of 5 bases from V and 2 bases from J, the junction contained 5 bases not matched to a gene. From germline, CDR1 is DFQATT and CDR2 SNEGSKA (reference sequence). CDR3: CSARLAGGAYEQYF. CDR3 in DNA: TGCAGTGCTCGCCTAGCGGGGGGCGCCTACGAGCAGTACTTC.

The genes are TRBV7-2 and TRBJ2-7, with TRBD1 identical over 8 bases. The CDR3 sequence is 14 residues long. From germline, CDR1 is SGHTA and CDR2 FQGNSA. V was clipped by 5 bases and J by 7 bases; unmatched bases: 10. In DNA, the CDR3 is TGTGCCAGCAGCATGAGGACAGGGTTAAAAGAGCAGTACTTC. Its translation is CASSMRTGLKEQYF.